These T cell receptor beta chains were read from a single sample in a study of T cells after yellow fever vaccination. TCRdb called the 5' RACE reads again in MiXCR, with one record for every CDR3 protein. Here the sample spans about 360,000 distinct CDR3 sequences, 6% to 8% being singletons. Material: PBMCs, obtained 5 days after the yellow fever booster vaccination. All receptors come from a young man who received the YFV17D yellow fever vaccine. CDR3s include the opening cysteine and the closing phenylalanine or tryptophan. The order of the fields is clone size, V gene, J gene, D gene, CDR3 protein, CDR3 DNA. The D gene is left open where the match is weak. Only part of the rows carry a size: once, few, many, or a class if the clone is expanded.

many,TRBV2,TRBJ2-7,.,CASGGLGSGTSYEQYF,TGTGCCAGCGGGGGGCTCGGGAGCGGAACCTCCTACGAGCAGTACTTC
many,TRBV15,TRBJ1-1,TRBD1,CATSGGAGTGGAFF,TGTGCCACCAGCGGGGGAGCCGGGACAGGGGGCGCTTTCTTT
.,TRBV5-3,TRBJ2-7,.,CARGPGLGISDEQYF,TGTGCCAGGGGCCCGGGGCTCGGGATCTCTGACGAGCAGTACTTC
.,TRBV7-9,TRBJ2-7,.,CASSNTVHEQYF,TGTGCCAGCAGCAACACAGTCCACGAGCAGTACTTC
medium-sized,TRBV7-6,TRBJ2-7,TRBD2,CASSLEASGSYEQYF,TGTGCCAGCAGCTTAGAGGCTAGCGGGAGCTACGAGCAGTACTTC
few,TRBV20-1,TRBJ2-1,TRBD2,CSAGTRIDNEQFF,TGCAGTGCAGGGACTAGAATCGATAATGAGCAGTTCTTC
.,TRBV12-3/TRBV12-4,TRBJ2-7,TRBD2,CASSQGTSGISYEQYF,TGTGCCAGCAGTCAAGGGACTAGCGGGATCTCCTACGAGCAGTACTTC
.,TRBV20-1,TRBJ2-7,.,CSAAGVLQTHEQYF,TGCAGTGCCGCAGGGGTACTCCAGACCCACGAGCAGTACTTC
few,TRBV20-1,TRBJ2-7,.,CSARTREYYEQYF,TGCAGTGCTAGAACCCGGGAGTACTACGAGCAGTACTTC
.,TRBV7-8,TRBJ2-3,TRBD1,CASSWKRNGTGSTDTQYF,TGTGCCAGCAGCTGGAAAAGAAACGGGACAGGAAGCACAGATACGCAGTATTTT
.,TRBV7-2,TRBJ2-3,.,CASSPRNTDTRYF,TGTGCCAGCAGCCCGAGAAACACAGATACGCGGTATTTT
few,TRBV7-2,TRBJ2-2,.,CASSLEVTATGELFF,TGTGCCAGCAGCTTAGAGGTGACAGCCACCGGGGAGCTGTTTTTT
.,TRBV29-1,TRBJ2-6,.,CSVKQSSGANVLTF,TGCAGCGTGAAACAGAGCTCTGGGGCCAACGTCCTGACTTTC
many,TRBV30,TRBJ2-1,.,CAWSQGSGREQFF,TGTGCCTGGAGCCAAGGCTCGGGACGGGAGCAGTTCTTC
many,TRBV7-8,TRBJ2-5,.,CASSLRGWDGETQYF,TGTGCCAGCAGCTTAAGGGGCTGGGACGGGGAGACCCAGTACTTC
.,TRBV7-2,TRBJ1-2,.,CASSPREGYGYTF,TGTGCCAGCAGCCCGCGAGAGGGCTATGGCTACACCTTC
few,TRBV29-1,TRBJ2-2,.,CSVELDGYTGELFF,TGCAGCGTTGAACTGGACGGATACACCGGGGAGCTGTTTTTT
.,TRBV20-1,TRBJ2-3,TRBD2,CSARLAGFTDTQYF,TGCAGTGCCAGACTAGCGGGCTTCACAGATACGCAGTATTTT
.,TRBV20-1,TRBJ2-2,TRBD2,CSARPTSGRIRNTGELFF,TGCAGTGCTAGACCTACTAGCGGGAGAATTAGAAACACCGGGGAGCTGTTTTTT
few,TRBV7-2,TRBJ2-7,.,CASSSDLFYEQYF,TGTGCCAGCAGCTCGGACCTGTTCTACGAGCAGTACTTC
many,TRBV10-3,TRBJ2-1,.,CAISGGSGAYNEQFF,TGTGCCATCAGTGGTGGTAGCGGAGCCTACAATGAGCAGTTCTTC
many,TRBV7-3,TRBJ2-5,TRBD2,CASSSSGTSGETQYF,TGTGCCAGCAGTTCTTCCGGGACTAGCGGAGAGACCCAGTACTTC
many,TRBV18,TRBJ2-3,.,CASSPLNNFFTDTQYF,TGTGCCAGCTCACCACTGAATAACTTTTTCACAGATACGCAGTATTTT
many,TRBV23-1,TRBJ2-5,.,CASRGQETQYF,TGCGCCAGCAGGGGACAAGAGACCCAGTACTTC
.,TRBV20-1,TRBJ2-2,.,CSASAVQSNTGELFF,TGCAGTGCCAGCGCCGTACAATCGAACACCGGGGAGCTGTTTTTT
many,TRBV5-1,TRBJ2-7,TRBD1,CASSDPQGARGEQYF,TGCGCCAGCAGCGATCCACAGGGGGCAAGAGGCGAGCAGTACTTC
few,TRBV23-1,TRBJ1-5,.,CASSQSKGLSNQPQHF,TGCGCCAGCAGTCAATCGAAAGGTTTAAGCAATCAGCCCCAGCATTTT
.,TRBV28,TRBJ1-2,.,CASSFTGAVYGYTF,TGTGCCAGCAGTTTCACGGGGGCGGTATATGGCTACACCTTC
.,TRBV6-5,TRBJ2-2,.,CASSYSSVRSNTGELFF,TGTGCCAGCAGTTACTCGTCAGTCAGATCAAACACCGGGGAGCTGTTTTTT
few,TRBV7-9,TRBJ2-5,TRBD2,CASSLTSGRKETQYF,TGTGCCAGCAGCCTCACTAGCGGGAGAAAAGAGACCCAGTACTTC
.,TRBV28,TRBJ2-3,TRBD2,CASSPLVSGNPSDTQYF,TGTGCCAGCAGTCCTTTGGTGAGCGGGAACCCCTCGGATACGCAGTATTTT
.,TRBV7-9,TRBJ2-1,TRBD1,CASSRGQGTYNEQFF,TGTGCCAGCAGTCGGGGACAGGGAACCTACAATGAGCAGTTCTTC
few,TRBV12-3/TRBV12-4,TRBJ1-1,.,CASSFVNTEAFF,TGTGCCAGCAGTTTCGTCAACACTGAAGCTTTCTTT
many,TRBV7-7,TRBJ2-5,.,CASSRRVLETQYF,TGTGCCAGCAGCCGCAGGGTCTTGGAGACCCAGTACTTC
.,TRBV7-3,TRBJ2-3,TRBD2,CASSLIPASGKVDTQYF,TGTGCCAGCAGCTTAATCCCTGCTAGCGGGAAGGTAGATACGCAGTATTTT
many,TRBV27,TRBJ2-3,.,CASSVGPSVDTQYF,TGTGCCAGCAGCGTGGGGCCTTCCGTAGATACGCAGTATTTT
.,TRBV7-2,TRBJ2-1,TRBD2,CASSPRTSGSGDEQFF,TGTGCCAGCAGCCCAAGGACTAGCGGGAGTGGAGATGAGCAGTTCTTC
many,TRBV5-1,TRBJ2-3,.,CASSIRDPTTDTQYF,TGCGCCAGCAGCATCCGGGACCCAACCACAGATACGCAGTATTTT
.,TRBV18,TRBJ2-1,.,CASLRTRASAYNEQFF,TGTGCCAGCTTGAGAACCCGGGCGAGCGCCTACAATGAGCAGTTCTTC
many,TRBV2,TRBJ2-5,.,CASRWTTGETQYF,TGTGCCAGCAGATGGACGACAGGAGAGACCCAGTACTTC
many,TRBV15,TRBJ2-1,.,CATSPPVGLEGNEQFF,TGTGCCACCAGCCCCCCAGTGGGTCTAGAGGGCAATGAGCAGTTCTTC
.,TRBV29-1,TRBJ1-2,.,CSVSPGVGYGYTF,TGCAGCGTTTCCCCGGGGGTGGGCTATGGCTACACCTTC
.,TRBV18,TRBJ2-3,.,CASSPPSTTDTQYF,TGTGCCAGCTCACCACCGTCAACCACAGATACGCAGTATTTT
.,TRBV7-3,TRBJ2-3,TRBD2,CASSLTSGPNTQYF,TGTGCCAGCAGCTTAACTAGCGGGCCGAATACGCAGTATTTT
few,TRBV4-3,TRBJ2-7,TRBD1,CASSQRDRGPYEQYF,TGCGCCAGCAGCCAACGGGACAGGGGACCCTACGAGCAGTACTTC
.,TRBV20-1,TRBJ2-1,TRBD2,CSARDPRLAGAHEYEQFF,TGCAGTGCTAGAGACCCCCGACTAGCGGGAGCCCATGAGTATGAGCAGTTCTTC
many,TRBV12-3/TRBV12-4,TRBJ2-1,.,CASSLGGTDNEQFF,TGTGCCAGCAGTTTAGGCGGGACCGACAATGAGCAGTTCTTC
many,TRBV6-2/TRBV6-3,TRBJ2-1,TRBD2,CASSTWTSYNEQFF,TGTGCCAGCAGTACTTGGACTAGCTATAATGAGCAGTTCTTC
few,TRBV10-1,TRBJ2-2,.,CASSDSPGELFF,TGCGCCAGCAGTGATAGTCCCGGGGAGCTGTTTTTT
.,TRBV2,TRBJ2-1,TRBD2,CASSGLAGEGGGDNEQFF,TGTGCCAGCAGTGGACTAGCGGGAGAAGGGGGAGGGGACAATGAGCAGTTCTTC
.,TRBV7-3,TRBJ2-3,.,CASSLTSSRDTQYF,TGTGCCAGCAGCTTAACTAGCAGTAGAGATACGCAGTATTTT
.,TRBV20-1,TRBJ2-2,.,CSASLIVTGELFF,TGCAGTGCTAGCTTAATCGTCACCGGGGAGCTGTTTTTT
few,TRBV7-6,TRBJ2-7,TRBD1,CASSSQRGQGADEQYF,TGTGCCAGCAGCTCCCAGAGAGGGCAGGGGGCCGACGAGCAGTACTTC
many,TRBV2,TRBJ2-1,.,CASSEKGPRYNEQFF,TGTGCCAGCAGTGAAAAAGGGCCGAGGTACAATGAGCAGTTCTTC
.,TRBV24-1,TRBJ2-1,TRBD2,CATSRGLAGDNEQFF,TGTGCCACCAGTAGGGGACTAGCGGGAGACAATGAGCAGTTCTTC
.,TRBV6-2/TRBV6-3,TRBJ2-7,.,CASSLPPVYYEQYF,TGTGCCAGCAGTTTACCTCCCGTTTATTACGAGCAGTACTTC
.,TRBV30,TRBJ2-7,TRBD2,CAWRLAGGPYEQYF,TGTGCCTGGCGACTAGCGGGAGGGCCCTACGAGCAGTACTTC